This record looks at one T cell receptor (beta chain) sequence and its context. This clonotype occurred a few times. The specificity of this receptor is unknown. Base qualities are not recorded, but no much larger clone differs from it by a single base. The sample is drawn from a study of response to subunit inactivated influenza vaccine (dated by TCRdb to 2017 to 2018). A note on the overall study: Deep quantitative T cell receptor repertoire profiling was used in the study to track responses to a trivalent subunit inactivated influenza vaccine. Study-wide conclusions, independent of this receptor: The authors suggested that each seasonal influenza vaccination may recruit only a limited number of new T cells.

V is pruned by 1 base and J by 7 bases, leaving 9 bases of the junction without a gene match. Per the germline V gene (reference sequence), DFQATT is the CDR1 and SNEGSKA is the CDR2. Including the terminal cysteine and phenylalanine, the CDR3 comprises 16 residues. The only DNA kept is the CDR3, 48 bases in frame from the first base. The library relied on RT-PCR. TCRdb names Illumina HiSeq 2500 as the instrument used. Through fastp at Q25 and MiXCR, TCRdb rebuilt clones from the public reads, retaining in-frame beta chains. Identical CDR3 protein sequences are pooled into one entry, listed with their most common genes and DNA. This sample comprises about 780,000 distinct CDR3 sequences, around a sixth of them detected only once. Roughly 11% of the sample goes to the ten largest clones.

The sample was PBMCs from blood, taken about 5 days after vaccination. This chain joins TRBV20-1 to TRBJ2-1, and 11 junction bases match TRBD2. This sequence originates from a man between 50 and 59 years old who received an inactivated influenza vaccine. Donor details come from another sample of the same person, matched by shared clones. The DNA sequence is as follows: TGCAGTGCTAGAGCCGTACTAGCGGGAGAGAGGAATGAGCAGTTCTTC. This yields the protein CSARAVLAGERNEQFF.